These T cell receptor beta chains were read from a single sample in a study of human T cells and chemical hapten exposure. In TCRdb, the RACE reads were re-called with MiXCR into one record per CDR3 protein. The sample gives about 81,000 distinct CDR3 sequences, around 7% of which show up once; about 1.6% is in the top ten. Source: whole blood, taken in connection with sensitization to the hapten diphenylcyclopropenone (DPC). These receptors all stem from a woman aged 25 to 39 with alopecia areata. Some clones in this sample may be carry-over from other donors' samples. Each CDR3 is given with its conserved first and last residue. D genes are given only for firm matches. Size is omitted from some rows. Given values are once, few, many or a class for expanded clones.

cdr3_aa: CASSLGAASYNEQFF
cdr3_nt: TGTGCCAGCAGCTTGGGGGCAGCTTCCTACAATGAGCAGTTCTTC
cdr3_length: 15
v_call: TRBV5-4
j_call: TRBJ2-1
clone_size: NA
d_call: NA

cdr3_aa: CATKPSTDTQYF
cdr3_nt: TGTGCCACCAAGCCGAGCACAGATACGCAGTATTTT
cdr3_length: 12
v_call: TRBV11-2
j_call: TRBJ2-3
clone_size: NA
d_call: NA

cdr3_aa: CASSQGTENTEAFF
cdr3_nt: TGTGCCAGCAGCCAAGGGACCGAGAACACTGAAGCTTTCTTT
cdr3_length: 14
v_call: TRBV7-9
j_call: TRBJ1-1
clone_size: NA
d_call: NA

cdr3_aa: CASRGGPNGELFF
cdr3_nt: TGTGCCAGCCGAGGGGGGCCTAACGGGGAGCTGTTTTTT
cdr3_length: 13
v_call: TRBV2
j_call: TRBJ2-2
clone_size: few
d_call: NA

cdr3_aa: CASSEGSTDTQYF
cdr3_nt: TGTGCCAGCAGTGAAGGCAGCACAGATACGCAGTATTTT
cdr3_length: 13
v_call: TRBV6-4
j_call: TRBJ2-3
clone_size: many
d_call: NA

cdr3_aa: CASSEVNNSPLHF
cdr3_nt: TGTGCCAGCAGTGAAGTAAATAATTCACCCCTCCACTTT
cdr3_length: 13
v_call: TRBV6-1
j_call: TRBJ1-6
clone_size: few
d_call: NA

cdr3_aa: CSALTSGGSSGTDTQYF
cdr3_nt: TGCAGTGCTCTAACTAGCGGGGGATCATCCGGCACAGATACGCAGTATTTT
cdr3_length: 17
v_call: TRBV20-1
j_call: TRBJ2-3
clone_size: NA
d_call: TRBD2

cdr3_aa: CASIGLATNIRYF
cdr3_nt: TGTGCCAGCATTGGACTAGCGACAAACATTCGGTACTTC
cdr3_length: 13
v_call: TRBV12-3/TRBV12-4
j_call: TRBJ2-4
clone_size: NA
d_call: TRBD2

cdr3_aa: CASSWGQAAYGYTF
cdr3_nt: TGTGCCAGCAGCTGGGGGCAGGCAGCCTATGGCTACACCTTC
cdr3_length: 14
v_call: TRBV5-6
j_call: TRBJ1-2
clone_size: NA
d_call: NA

cdr3_aa: CASSGVGDWAEGYTF
cdr3_nt: TGTGCCAGCAGCGGGGTTGGAGACTGGGCTGAGGGCTACACCTTC
cdr3_length: 15
v_call: TRBV7-9
j_call: TRBJ1-2
clone_size: many
d_call: NA

cdr3_aa: CASSQDSSLEAFF
cdr3_nt: TGCGCCAGCAGCCAAGATAGTTCGCTGGAAGCTTTCTTT
cdr3_length: 13
v_call: TRBV4-1
j_call: TRBJ1-1
clone_size: few
d_call: NA

cdr3_aa: CASSRDREPQHF
cdr3_nt: TGCGCCAGCAGTAGGGACAGGGAGCCCCAGCATTTT
cdr3_length: 12
v_call: TRBV10-2
j_call: TRBJ1-5
clone_size: many
d_call: TRBD1

cdr3_aa: CSVATGLSTDTQYF
cdr3_nt: TGCAGCGTTGCGACAGGGTTGTCCACAGATACGCAGTATTTT
cdr3_length: 14
v_call: TRBV29-1
j_call: TRBJ2-3
clone_size: many
d_call: TRBD1

cdr3_aa: CASSQRQGEETQYF
cdr3_nt: TGTGCCAGCAGCCAACGACAGGGGGAAGAGACCCAGTACTTC
cdr3_length: 14
v_call: TRBV3-1
j_call: TRBJ2-5
clone_size: many
d_call: TRBD1

cdr3_aa: CSARDRLTGYNGPQHF
cdr3_nt: TGCAGTGCTAGAGATAGGCTCACCGGCTACAATGGGCCCCAGCATTTT
cdr3_length: 16
v_call: TRBV20-1
j_call: TRBJ1-5
clone_size: many
d_call: NA

cdr3_aa: CASSLDPGVEAFF
cdr3_nt: TGTGCCAGCAGCTTAGATCCCGGAGTTGAAGCTTTCTTT
cdr3_length: 13
v_call: TRBV7-9
j_call: TRBJ1-1
clone_size: few
d_call: NA

cdr3_aa: CASSSDGTANTGELFF
cdr3_nt: TGTGCCAGCAGTTCTGACGGGACAGCGAACACCGGGGAGCTGTTTTTT
cdr3_length: 16
v_call: TRBV6-5
j_call: TRBJ2-2
clone_size: many
d_call: TRBD1

cdr3_aa: CASSPWDRDEQYF
cdr3_nt: TGTGCCAGCAGCCCGTGGGACAGGGACGAGCAGTACTTC
cdr3_length: 13
v_call: TRBV5-4
j_call: TRBJ2-7
clone_size: many
d_call: TRBD1

cdr3_aa: CASSFPRTNEQFF
cdr3_nt: TGTGCCAGCAGTTTCCCTCGGACGAATGAGCAGTTCTTC
cdr3_length: 13
v_call: TRBV12-3/TRBV12-4
j_call: TRBJ2-1
clone_size: many
d_call: NA

cdr3_aa: CASSYSTLGVPRRNSGNTIYF
cdr3_nt: TGTGCCAGCAGTTACTCGACGTTGGGGGTTCCAAGGAGAAACTCTGGAAACACCATATATTTT
cdr3_length: 21
v_call: TRBV6-5
j_call: TRBJ1-3
clone_size: few
d_call: NA

cdr3_aa: CASSLEVGGYYEQYF
cdr3_nt: TGCGCCAGCAGCTTGGAGGTCGGGGGGTACTACGAGCAGTACTTC
cdr3_length: 15
v_call: TRBV5-1
j_call: TRBJ2-7
clone_size: many
d_call: TRBD2

cdr3_aa: CASSRQGNGWLAEAFF
cdr3_nt: TGTGCCAGCAGTAGACAGGGAAACGGGTGGCTCGCTGAAGCTTTCTTT
cdr3_length: 16
v_call: TRBV12-3/TRBV12-4
j_call: TRBJ1-1
clone_size: few
d_call: TRBD1

cdr3_aa: CASSLARDYYEQYF
cdr3_nt: TGCGCCAGCAGCTTGGCACGGGACTACTACGAGCAGTACTTC
cdr3_length: 14
v_call: TRBV5-1
j_call: TRBJ2-7
clone_size: few
d_call: TRBD2

cdr3_aa: CASSPLLNTGELFF
cdr3_nt: TGTGCCAGCAGCCCTCTGCTGAACACCGGGGAGCTGTTTTTT
cdr3_length: 14
v_call: TRBV3-1
j_call: TRBJ2-2
clone_size: few
d_call: NA

cdr3_aa: CAWSGPGQGHQPQHF
cdr3_nt: TGTGCCTGGTCCGGACCGGGACAGGGGCATCAGCCCCAGCATTTT
cdr3_length: 15
v_call: TRBV30
j_call: TRBJ1-5
clone_size: NA
d_call: TRBD1

cdr3_aa: CASRASGTSLYNEQFF
cdr3_nt: TGTGCCAGCAGGGCCTCCGGGACTAGTCTCTACAATGAGCAGTTCTTC
cdr3_length: 16
v_call: TRBV6-2/TRBV6-3
j_call: TRBJ2-1
clone_size: NA
d_call: TRBD2

cdr3_aa: CASSFAGYSNQPQNF
cdr3_nt: TGTGCCAGCAGCTTTGCGGGGTATAGCAATCAGCCCCAGAATTTT
cdr3_length: 15
v_call: TRBV7-2
j_call: TRBJ1-5
clone_size: NA
d_call: NA

cdr3_aa: CASRAYSGGAESTQYF
cdr3_nt: TGCGCCAGCAGAGCTTATAGCGGGGGGGCCGAATCGACGCAGTATTTT
cdr3_length: 16
v_call: TRBV5-1
j_call: TRBJ2-3
clone_size: few
d_call: TRBD2